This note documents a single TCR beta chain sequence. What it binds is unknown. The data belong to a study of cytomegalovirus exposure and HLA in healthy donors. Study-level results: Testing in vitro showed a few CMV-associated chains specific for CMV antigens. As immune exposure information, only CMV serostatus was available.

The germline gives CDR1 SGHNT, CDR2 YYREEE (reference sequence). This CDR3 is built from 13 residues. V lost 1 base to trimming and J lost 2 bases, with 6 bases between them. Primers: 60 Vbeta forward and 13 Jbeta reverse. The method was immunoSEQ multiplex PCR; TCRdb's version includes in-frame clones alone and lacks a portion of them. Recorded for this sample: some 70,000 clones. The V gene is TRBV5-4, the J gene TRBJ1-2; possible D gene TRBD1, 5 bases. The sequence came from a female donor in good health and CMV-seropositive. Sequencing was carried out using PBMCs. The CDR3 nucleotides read TGTGCCAGCAGCTTGAAGGGGAACTATGGCTACACCTTC. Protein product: CASSLKGNYGYTF. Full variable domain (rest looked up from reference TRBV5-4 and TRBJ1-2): ETGVTQSPTHLIKTRGQQVTLRCSSQSGHNTVSWYQQALGQGPQFIFQYYREEENGRGNFPPRFSGLQFPNYSSELNVNALELDDSALYLCASSLKGNYGYTFGSGTRLTVV.